These 10 T cell receptor beta chains originate from one sample sequenced in a study of blood T cell repertoires in COVID-19. Some clones are missing from TCRdb's copy, which holds only in-frame ones; the method was immunoSEQ multiplex PCR. The profile shows approximately 110,000 clones, 80% to 90% of them singletons. The sequenced sample consisted of peripheral blood. The source of these receptors is a woman aged 45 to 65 with acute or convalescent COVID-19.

The chain uses TRBV28 and TRBJ2-2; possibly TRBD1 for D (6 bases). Germline V gene data show CDR1 as MDHEN and CDR2 as SYDVKM. The V and J ends lost 4 bases and 3 bases respectively, with 12 bases between them. This CDR3 is built from 15 residues. The CDR3 reads CASSSDRSDTGELFF. CDR3 coding DNA: TGTGCCAGCAGTTCCGACAGGTCCGACACCGGGGAGCTGTTTTTT.

The V gene is TRBV5-6, the J gene TRBJ2-1, with D possibly TRBD1 on 6 matching bases. The CDR3 runs 15 residues. Deletions cut 6 bases from V and 12 bases from J, with 25 bases between. Germline V gives CDR1 SGHDT, CDR2 YYEEEE. CDR3 region: CASNEGTRPQFGQFF. The CDR3 nucleotides read TGTGCCAGCAACGAGGGGACACGGCCTCAATTTGGGCAGTTCTTC.

The chain has TRBV20-1 and TRBJ2-5; 8 nucleotides align to TRBD2. Per the germline V gene, CDR1 is DFQATT and CDR2 is SNEGSKA (reference sequence). CDR3 size: 14 residues. The ends lost 3 bases at V and 2 bases at J; junction bases unmatched: 5. The CDR3 nucleotides are TGCAGTGCTAGTTTAGCGGGGATACAAGAGACCCAGTACTTC. Translated: CSASLAGIQETQYF.

This chain uses TRBV4-1 with TRBJ1-2; maybe TRBD1 (6 bases). Trimming removed 3 bases at V and 1 base at J, with 9 bases between. This CDR3 region has 14 residues. Germline V lookup: CDR1 MGHRA, CDR2 YSYEKL. CDR3 sequence reads: CASSQGAFNYGYTF. CDR3 DNA sequence: TGCGCCAGCAGCCAGGGGGCCTTTAACTATGGCTACACCTTC.

The chain links TRBV30 to TRBJ2-1; TRBD1 matches at 7 bases. The CDR3 is 14 residues long. The V and J ends lost 3 bases and 10 bases, in that order; junction bases with no gene match: 12. Germline V gives CDR1 GTSNPN, CDR2 SVGIG (reference sequence). CDR3 protein: CAWSPLRQGREQFF. DNA for the CDR3: TGTGCCTGGAGCCCCCTGAGACAGGGCAGAGAGCAGTTCTTC.

Of note for this clone: At one end, the junction sequence differs from germline, possibly due to a read error. The CDR3 DNA follows: TGTGCCAGCAGTTTAATTCCGGGTCACGCGAATGAGCAGTTCTTC. Translating gives CASSLIPGHANEQFF. This chain connects TRBV7-3 to TRBJ2-1; D unresolved. The CDR3 covers 15 residues. CDR1 SGHTA and CDR2 FQGTGA come from the germline V gene.

The chain couples TRBV10-3 to TRBJ1-4; tentative D call: TRBD1 (5 bases). This CDR3 is built from 12 residues. Deletions cut 6 bases from V and 8 bases from J, with 10 bases between. Per the germline V gene, CDR1 is ENHRY and CDR2 is SYGVKD. CDR3 in amino acids: CAIRGLGEKLFF. The CDR3 nucleotides read TGTGCCATCAGGGGGCTAGGGGAAAAACTGTTTTTT.

V usage is TRBV5-8 and J usage is TRBJ1-5; D is uncertain. The CDR3 is made up of 16 amino acids. Germline loops: CDR1 SGHTS, CDR2 YDEGEE. Trimming removed 5 bases at V and 6 bases at J, with 21 bases between. The CDR3 region has the DNA TGTGCCAGCAGTCTCCCGCGGGGTCTCCGGGGTCAGCCCCAGCATTTT. It yields the protein CASSLPRGLRGQPQHF.

The gene calls are TRBV6-2 or TRBV6-3 and TRBJ1-1; 7 bases are a match to TRBD1. Unmatched junction bases numbered 8, after V lost 2 bases and J lost 5 bases. Per the germline V gene, CDR1 is MNHEY and CDR2 is SVGEGT. CDR3 size: 15 residues. CDR3 loop: CASSYVIARGTEAFF. CDR3 in DNA: TGTGCCAGCAGTTACGTCATCGCCAGGGGGACTGAAGCTTTCTTT.

V gene TRBV7-8 combines with J gene TRBJ1-2; no clear D. CDR3 size: 13 residues. V dropped 4 bases and J dropped 6 bases, with 12 bases sitting between them. CDR1 and CDR2 from the germline V gene are SGHVS and FQNEAQ. DNA of the CDR3: TGTGCCAGCAGCTCCCTGCTAAATGATGGCTACACCTTC. It is translated as CASSSLLNDGYTF.